The clone carrying this TCR beta chain was recorded only once. This specimen comes from a study of T cell changes during pregnancy in multiple sclerosis. V was cut by 2 bases and J by 0 bases, with 11 bases left in between. CDR1 and CDR2 from the germline V gene are MNHEY and SVGAGI. This CDR3 region has 16 residues. Generated by immunoSEQ multiplex PCR, the TCRdb table keeps only in-frame clones and is missing some. The data hold some 60,000 clones, with 75% to 95% observed a single time. The sample in question was peripheral blood, obtained after pregnancy. The clonotype originates from a female donor in good health, enrolled as a control in a pregnancy study. The chain links TRBV6-5 to TRBJ2-1; the D is unclear. Here the CDR3 DNA reads TGTGCCAGCAGTTACCGCCCGCGTAACTCCTACAATGAGCAGTTCTTC. Its protein is CASSYRPRNSYNEQFF.